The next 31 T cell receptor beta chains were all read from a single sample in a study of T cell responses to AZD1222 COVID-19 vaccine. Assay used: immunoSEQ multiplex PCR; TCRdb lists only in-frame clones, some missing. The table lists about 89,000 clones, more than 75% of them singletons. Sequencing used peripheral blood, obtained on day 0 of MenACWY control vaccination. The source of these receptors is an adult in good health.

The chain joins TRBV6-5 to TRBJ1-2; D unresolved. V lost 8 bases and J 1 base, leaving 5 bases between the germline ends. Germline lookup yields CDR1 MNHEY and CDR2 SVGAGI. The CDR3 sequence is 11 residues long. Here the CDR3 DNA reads TGTGCCAGCCACATTAACTATGGCTACACCTTC. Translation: CASHINYGYTF.

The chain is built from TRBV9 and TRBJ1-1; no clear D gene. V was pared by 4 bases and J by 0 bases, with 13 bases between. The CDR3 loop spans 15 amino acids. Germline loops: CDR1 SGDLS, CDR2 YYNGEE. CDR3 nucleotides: TGTGCCAGCAGCCCGCGACCCTCGATGAACACTGAAGCTTTCTTT. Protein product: CASSPRPSMNTEAFF. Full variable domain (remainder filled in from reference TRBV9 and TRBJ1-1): DSGVTQTPKHLITATGQRVTLRCSPRSGDLSVYWYQQSLDQGLQFLIQYYNGEERAKGNILERFSAQQFPDLHSELNLSSLELGDSALYFCASSPRPSMNTEAFFGQGTRLTVV.

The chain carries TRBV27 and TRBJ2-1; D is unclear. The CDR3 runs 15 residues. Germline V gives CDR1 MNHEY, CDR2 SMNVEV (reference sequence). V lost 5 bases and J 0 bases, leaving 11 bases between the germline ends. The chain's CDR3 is CASSLDRSSYNEQFF. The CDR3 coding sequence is TGTGCCAGCAGTCTCGACCGGAGCTCCTACAATGAGCAGTTCTTC.

The DNA of the CDR3 is TGTGCCAGCAGTTACTCTCCCCGCGAGCAGTTCTTC. Amino acid sequence: CASSYSPREQFF. The V gene is TRBV6-2 or TRBV6-3, the J gene TRBJ2-1; D gene unclear. This CDR3 has 12 amino acids. V lost 0 bases and J 10 bases, leaving 7 bases between the germline ends. CDR1 and CDR2 (germline): MNHEY, SVGEGT.

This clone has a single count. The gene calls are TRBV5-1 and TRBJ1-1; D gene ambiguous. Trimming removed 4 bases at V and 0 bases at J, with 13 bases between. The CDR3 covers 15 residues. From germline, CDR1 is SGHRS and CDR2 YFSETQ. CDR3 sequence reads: CASSRAAGMNTEAFF. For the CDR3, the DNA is TGCGCCAGCAGCCGGGCGGCAGGCATGAACACTGAAGCTTTCTTT.

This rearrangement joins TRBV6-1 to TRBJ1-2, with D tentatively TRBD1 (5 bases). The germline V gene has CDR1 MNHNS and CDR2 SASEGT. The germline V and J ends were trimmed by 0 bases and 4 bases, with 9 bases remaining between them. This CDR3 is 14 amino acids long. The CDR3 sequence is CASSEARGGYGYTF. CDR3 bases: TGTGCCAGCAGTGAAGCGAGGGGAGGCTATGGCTACACCTTC.

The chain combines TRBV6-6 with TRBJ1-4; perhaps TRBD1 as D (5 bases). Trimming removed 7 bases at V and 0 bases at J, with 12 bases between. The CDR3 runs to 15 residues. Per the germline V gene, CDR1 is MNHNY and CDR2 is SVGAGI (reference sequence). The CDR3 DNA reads TGTGCCAGCACCAGCCGACAGCCAACTAATGAAAAACTGTTTTTT. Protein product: CASTSRQPTNEKLFF.

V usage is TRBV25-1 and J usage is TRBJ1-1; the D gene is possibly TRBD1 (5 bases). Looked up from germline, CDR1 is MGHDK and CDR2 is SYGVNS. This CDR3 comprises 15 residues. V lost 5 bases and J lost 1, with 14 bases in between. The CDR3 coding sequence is TGTGCCAGCAGTAAAGGGCAGGGTTGGAACACTGAAGCTTTCTTT. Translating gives CASSKGQGWNTEAFF.

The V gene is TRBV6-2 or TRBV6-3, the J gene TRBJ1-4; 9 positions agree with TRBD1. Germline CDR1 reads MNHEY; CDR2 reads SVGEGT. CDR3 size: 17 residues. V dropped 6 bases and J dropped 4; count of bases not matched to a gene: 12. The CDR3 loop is CASSTAGTGPFNEKLFF. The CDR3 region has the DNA TGTGCCAGCAGCACCGCCGGGACAGGGCCATTTAATGAAAAACTGTTTTTT.

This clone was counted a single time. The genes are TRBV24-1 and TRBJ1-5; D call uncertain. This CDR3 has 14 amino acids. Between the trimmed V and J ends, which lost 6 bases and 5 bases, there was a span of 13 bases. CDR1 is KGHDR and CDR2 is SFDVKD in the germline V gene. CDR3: CATSRREVDQPQHF. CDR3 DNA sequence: TGTGCCACCAGTCGCAGAGAGGTTGATCAGCCCCAGCATTTT.

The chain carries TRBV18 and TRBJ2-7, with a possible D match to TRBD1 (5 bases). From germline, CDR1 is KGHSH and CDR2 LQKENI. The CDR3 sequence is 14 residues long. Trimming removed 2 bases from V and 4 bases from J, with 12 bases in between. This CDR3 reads CASSPGAGPYEQYF. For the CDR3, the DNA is TGTGCCAGCTCACCAGGGGCAGGACCTTACGAGCAGTACTTC.

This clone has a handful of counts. CDR3 in amino acids: CASSIKGTGNTEAFF. CDR3 nucleotides: TGTGCCAGTAGTATAAAGGGCACAGGGAACACTGAAGCTTTCTTT. The V and J genes are TRBV19 and TRBJ1-1, with a possible D match to TRBD1 (5 bases). Germline CDR1 is LNHDA and CDR2 is SQIVND (reference sequence). This CDR3 contains 15 residues. V was clipped by 2 bases and J by 1 base, with 11 bases between them.

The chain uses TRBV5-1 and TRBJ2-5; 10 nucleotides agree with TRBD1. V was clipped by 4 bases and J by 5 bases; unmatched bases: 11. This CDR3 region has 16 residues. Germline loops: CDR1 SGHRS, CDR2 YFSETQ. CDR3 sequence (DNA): TGCGCCAGCAGCGCTTCCGGGACAGGGGTTTGGGAGACCCAGTACTTC. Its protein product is CASSASGTGVWETQYF.

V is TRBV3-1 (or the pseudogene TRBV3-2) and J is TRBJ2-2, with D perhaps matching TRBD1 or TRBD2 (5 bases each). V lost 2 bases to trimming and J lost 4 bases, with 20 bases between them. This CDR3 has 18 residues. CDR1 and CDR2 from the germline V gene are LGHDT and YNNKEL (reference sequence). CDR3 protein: CASSQSPGGDWGTGELFF. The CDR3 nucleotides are TGTGCCAGCAGCCAATCCCCTGGGGGAGATTGGGGCACCGGGGAGCTGTTTTTT.

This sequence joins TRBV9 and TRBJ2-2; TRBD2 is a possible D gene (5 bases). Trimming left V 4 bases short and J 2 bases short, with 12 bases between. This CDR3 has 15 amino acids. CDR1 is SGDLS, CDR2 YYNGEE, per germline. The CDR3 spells CASSRLGENTGELFF. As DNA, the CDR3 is TGTGCCAGCAGCAGACTCGGGGAAAACACCGGGGAGCTGTTTTTT.

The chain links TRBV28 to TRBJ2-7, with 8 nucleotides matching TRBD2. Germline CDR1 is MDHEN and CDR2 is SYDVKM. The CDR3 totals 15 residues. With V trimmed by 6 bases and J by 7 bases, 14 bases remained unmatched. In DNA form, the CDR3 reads TGTGCCAGCAGGTCCGGCGGGACTAGGATTGGGGAGCAGTACTTC. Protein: CASRSGGTRIGEQYF.

The CDR3 nucleotides read TGTGCCAGCAGCCAACCCTCAGGGACGGGGAGCACAGATACGCAGTATTTT. The encoded protein is CASSQPSGTGSTDTQYF. V usage is TRBV3-1 (or the pseudogene TRBV3-2) and J usage is TRBJ2-3; D is perhaps TRBD1 or TRBD2 (5 bases each). V gave up 2 bases and J gave up 0 bases, with 15 bases separating them. Looked up from germline, CDR1 is LGHDT and CDR2 is YNNKEL (reference sequence). The CDR3 runs 17 residues.

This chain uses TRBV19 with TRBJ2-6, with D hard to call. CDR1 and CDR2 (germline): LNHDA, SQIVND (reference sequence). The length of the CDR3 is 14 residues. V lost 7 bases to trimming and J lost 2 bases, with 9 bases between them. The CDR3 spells CASNLGPGANVLTF. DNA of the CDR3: TGTGCCAGTAATCTCGGCCCTGGGGCCAACGTCCTGACTTTC.

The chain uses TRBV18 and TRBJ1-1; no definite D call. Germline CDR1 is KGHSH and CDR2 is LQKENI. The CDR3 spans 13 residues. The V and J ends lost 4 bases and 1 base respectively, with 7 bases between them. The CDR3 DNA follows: TGTGCCAGCTCACGAGGGAGGAACACTGAAGCTTTCTTT. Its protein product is CASSRGRNTEAFF.

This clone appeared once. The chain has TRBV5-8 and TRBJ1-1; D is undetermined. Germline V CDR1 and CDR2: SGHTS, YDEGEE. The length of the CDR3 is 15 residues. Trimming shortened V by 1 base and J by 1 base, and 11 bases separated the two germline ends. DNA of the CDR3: TGTGCCAGCAGCTTGTTGGGTTTCGGGAACACTGAAGCTTTCTTT. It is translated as CASSLLGFGNTEAFF.

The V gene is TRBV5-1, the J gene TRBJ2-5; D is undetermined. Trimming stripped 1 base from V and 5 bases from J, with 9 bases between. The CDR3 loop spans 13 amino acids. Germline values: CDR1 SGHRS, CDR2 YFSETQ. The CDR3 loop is CASSLLLSETQYF. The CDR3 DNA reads TGCGCCAGCAGCTTGCTCCTATCCGAGACCCAGTACTTC.

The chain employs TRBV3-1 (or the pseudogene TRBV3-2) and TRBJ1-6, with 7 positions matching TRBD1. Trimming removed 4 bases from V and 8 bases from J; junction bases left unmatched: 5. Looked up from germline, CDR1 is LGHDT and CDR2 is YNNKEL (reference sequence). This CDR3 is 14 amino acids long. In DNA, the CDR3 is TGTGCCAGCAGCCGGGGACAGCGCGATTCACCCCTCCACTTT. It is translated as CASSRGQRDSPLHF.

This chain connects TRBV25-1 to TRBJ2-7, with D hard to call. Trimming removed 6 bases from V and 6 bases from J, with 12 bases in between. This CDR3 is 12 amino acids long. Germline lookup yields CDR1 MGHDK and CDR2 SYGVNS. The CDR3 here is CASSDPVAEQYF. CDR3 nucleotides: TGTGCCAGCAGCGACCCTGTTGCCGAGCAGTACTTC.

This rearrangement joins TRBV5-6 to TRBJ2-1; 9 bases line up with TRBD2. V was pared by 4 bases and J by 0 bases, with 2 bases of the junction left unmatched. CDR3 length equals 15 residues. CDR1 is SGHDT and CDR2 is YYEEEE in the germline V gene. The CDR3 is CASSETSGSYNEQFF. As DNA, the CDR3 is TGTGCCAGCAGCGAGACTAGCGGCTCCTACAATGAGCAGTTCTTC.

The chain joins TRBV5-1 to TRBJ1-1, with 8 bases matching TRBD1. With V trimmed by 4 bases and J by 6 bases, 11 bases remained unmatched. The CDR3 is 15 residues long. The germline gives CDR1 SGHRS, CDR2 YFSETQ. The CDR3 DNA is TGCGCCAGCAGCGGGCAGGGGGCAGATATATCTGAAGCTTTCTTT. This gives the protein CASSGQGADISEAFF.

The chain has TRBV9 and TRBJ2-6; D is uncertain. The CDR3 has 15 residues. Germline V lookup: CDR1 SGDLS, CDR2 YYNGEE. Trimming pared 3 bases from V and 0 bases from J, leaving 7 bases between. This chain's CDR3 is CASSAPPSGANVLTF. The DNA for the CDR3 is TGTGCCAGCAGCGCCCCCCCCTCTGGGGCCAACGTCCTGACTTTC. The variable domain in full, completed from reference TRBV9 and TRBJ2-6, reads DSGVTQTPKHLITATGQRVTLRCSPRSGDLSVYWYQQSLDQGLQFLIQYYNGEERAKGNILERFSAQQFPDLHSELNLSSLELGDSALYFCASSAPPSGANVLTFGAGSRLTVL.

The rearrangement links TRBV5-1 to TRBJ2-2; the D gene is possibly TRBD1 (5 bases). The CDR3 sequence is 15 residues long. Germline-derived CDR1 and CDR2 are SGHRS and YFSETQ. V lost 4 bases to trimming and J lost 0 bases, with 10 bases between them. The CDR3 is CASSRDSSNTGELFF. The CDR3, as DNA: TGCGCCAGCAGCAGAGACAGTTCGAACACCGGGGAGCTGTTTTTT.

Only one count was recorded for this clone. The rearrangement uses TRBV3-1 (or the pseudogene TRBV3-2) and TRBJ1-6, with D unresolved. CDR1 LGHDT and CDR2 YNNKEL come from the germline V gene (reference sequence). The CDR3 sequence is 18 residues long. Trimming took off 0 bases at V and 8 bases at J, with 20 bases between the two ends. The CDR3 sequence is CASSQERGGLLTDSPLHF. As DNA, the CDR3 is TGTGCCAGCAGCCAAGAAAGAGGAGGGCTGCTTACCGATTCACCCCTCCACTTT.

The CDR3 is CASRGTGGTYNEQFF. CDR3 sequence (DNA): TGTGCCAGCAGGGGGACAGGGGGCACATACAATGAGCAGTTCTTC. This rearrangement joins TRBV6-5 to TRBJ2-1, with 12 nucleotides matching TRBD1. The CDR3 has 15 amino acids. Trimming took 6 bases from V and 4 from J; bases not matched to a gene: 4. Germline V lookup: CDR1 MNHEY, CDR2 SVGAGI.

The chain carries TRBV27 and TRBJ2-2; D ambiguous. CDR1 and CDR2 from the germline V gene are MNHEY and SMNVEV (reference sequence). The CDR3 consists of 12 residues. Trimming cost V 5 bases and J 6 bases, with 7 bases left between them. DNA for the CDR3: TGTGCCAGCAGTCTCACTTCCGGGGAGCTGTTTTTT. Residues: CASSLTSGELFF.

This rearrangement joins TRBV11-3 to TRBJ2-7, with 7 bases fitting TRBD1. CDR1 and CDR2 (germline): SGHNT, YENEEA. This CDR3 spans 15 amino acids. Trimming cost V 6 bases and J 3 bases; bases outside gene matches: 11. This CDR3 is CASSPGTGTDYEQYF. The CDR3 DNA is TGTGCCAGCAGTCCGGGCACGGGGACAGACTACGAGCAGTACTTC.